Below are 9 T cell receptor beta chains sequenced from a single sample in a study of vaccination and CD4 T cells after COVID-19. Cultured CD4+ T-cell DNA underwent Oncomine TCR Beta short-read sequencing. Using its own MiXCR run on the PCR reads, TCRdb lists one record per CDR3 protein. In the table there are about 20,000 distinct CDR3 sequences, about half of which are singletons. Their antigens remain unidentified. Treatment: approximately nine-day PBMC culture with coronavirus spike peptide pools or control peptides (ViraFEST assay). Sequenced sample: CD4+ T cells from blood, cultured in vitro. These receptor sequences come from a human donor who had recovered from COVID-19.

This clonotype has a handful of counts. This chain connects TRBV7-2 to TRBJ1-6, with D unresolved. Trimming pared 0 bases from V and 7 bases from J, leaving 10 bases between. Germline CDR1 is SGHTA and CDR2 is FQGNSA. The CDR3 covers 15 residues. The CDR3, as DNA: TGTGCCAGCAGCTTAGCGGCGACAAAGAATTCACCCCTCCACTTT. Protein sequence: CASSLAATKNSPLHF.

This clonotype was counted a few times. The V gene is TRBV6-1, the J gene TRBJ1-5; D gene uncertain. CDR3 length: 14 residues. V gave up 3 bases and J gave up 7 bases, with 13 bases separating them. Germline V CDR1 and CDR2: MNHNS, SASEGT. For the CDR3, the DNA is TGTGCCAGCAGTGATGAAGGCGGGAGGCAGCCCCAGCATTTT. The encoded protein is CASSDEGGRQPQHF.

The J gene is TRBJ1-1, the V gene TRBV7-9, with TRBD1 identical over 7 bases. Germline CDR1 SEHNR, CDR2 FQNEAQ (reference sequence). The CDR3 is 13 residues long. V was pared by 3 bases and J by 11 bases, with 9 bases of the junction left unmatched. The CDR3 here is CASSLGQGEWAFF. CDR3 bases: TGTGCCAGCAGCTTGGGGCAGGGGGAGTGGGCTTTCTTT. The full variable domain, rest sourced from reference TRBV7-9 and TRBJ1-1, is DTGVSQNPRHKITKRGQNVTFRCDPISEHNRLYWYRQTLGQGPEFLTYFQNEAQLEKSRLLSDRFSAERPKGSFSTLEIQRTEQGDSAMYLCASSLGQGEWAFFGQGTRLTVV.

The chain couples TRBV24-1 to TRBJ2-1; no reliable D call. This CDR3 has 15 residues. The V gene lost 1 base and the J gene lost 9 bases, with 15 bases spanning the gap. Germline-derived CDR1 and CDR2 are KGHDR and SFDVKD. The CDR3 protein is CATSDFYGNRVEQFF. The CDR3 bases are TGTGCCACCAGTGATTTTTACGGCAACCGTGTTGAGCAGTTCTTC.

This clonotype has just a few counts. The rearrangement links TRBV20-1 to TRBJ1-4; 8 bases are a match to TRBD1. Per the germline V gene, CDR1 is DFQATT and CDR2 is SNEGSKA (reference sequence). There are 13 residues in the CDR3. The J segment lost 4 bases and the V segment lost 6 bases, leaving 4 bases of the junction unmatched. The CDR3 loop is CSALQGVNEKLFF. CDR3 nucleotides: TGCAGTGCCTTACAGGGGGTTAATGAAAAACTGTTTTTT.

This clonotype was observed once. The V gene is TRBV5-4, the J gene TRBJ1-1; D may be TRBD1 (5 bases). The CDR3 is 13 amino acids. Germline V gene lookup returns CDR1 SGHNT and CDR2 YYREEE (reference sequence). The ends were cut back, 1 base at V and 6 bases at J, with 10 bases in the middle. For the CDR3, the DNA is TGTGCCAGCAGCTTGAACAGGTTTGCTGAAGCTTTCTTT. Protein sequence: CASSLNRFAEAFF.

The gene calls are TRBV6-2 or TRBV6-3 and TRBJ2-2, with D hard to call. The CDR3 extends over 12 amino acids. The V and J ends lost 2 bases and 7 bases respectively, with 5 bases between them. Germline CDR1 is MNHEY and CDR2 is SVGEGT. The CDR3 spells CASSYDNGELFF. The CDR3 bases are TGTGCCAGCAGTTACGATAACGGGGAGCTGTTTTTT.

The table lists this clonotype with a count of one. The chain has TRBV2 and TRBJ2-1; TRBD2 might be the D (6 bases). CDR1 is SNHLY, CDR2 FYNNEI, per germline. V dropped 3 bases and J dropped 8 bases, with 14 bases sitting between them. The CDR3 length is 14 residues. The CDR3 DNA sequence: TGTGCCAGCAGTGAGGGACTCCCGACCGATGAGCAGTTCTTC. Amino acids: CASSEGLPTDEQFF.

The chain is built from TRBV7-2 and TRBJ1-1; D is ambiguous. Germline CDR1 reads SGHTA; CDR2 reads FQGNSA. The CDR3 has 15 amino acids. V lost 2 bases to trimming and J lost 2 bases, with 12 bases between them. The CDR3 DNA reads as TGTGCCAGCAGCTTAATGCACGGAGTTAACACTGAAGCTTTCTTT. Translating gives CASSLMHGVNTEAFF.